This T cell receptor (beta chain) stems from a study of beta chain features in type 1 diabetes. Study context: Sorted cells examined across all samples numbered 107,917,701. Study conclusions and caveats: Patients showed naive, central memory and Treg TCRB repertoires that appeared more similar than those of healthy donors. Significant though moderate, a shortening of TCRB CDR3s appeared in all four CD4+ subsets of Type 1 diabetes patients. Diminished insertions and augmented deletions at VDJ junctions characterized type 1 diabetes patients.

Sorting produced populations that all topped 95% purity. Isolated RNA was reverse transcribed in full, so expressed TCRB transcripts were sequenced. The table came from immunoSEQ multiplex PCR; TCRdb's copy has only in-frame clones and leaves some out. The table lists about 710,000 clones, over 13% of them singletons. As concerns this clone: Its matching antigen is unknown.

Germline CDR1 reads MDHEN; CDR2 reads SYDVKM. V was trimmed by 8 bases and J by 4 bases, leaving 15 bases between them. The CDR3 extends over 14 amino acids. This clonotype was sampled from a young man with type 1 diabetes. The chain has TRBV28 and TRBJ1-5, with D possibly matching TRBD1 (5 bases). The sample consisted of naive CD4+ T cells from blood. The CDR3 nucleotides are TGTGCCAGCGCTCAGGGAGGCGGGAATCAGCCCCAGCATTTT. Encoded protein: CASAQGGGNQPQHF.